Included here is one T cell receptor (beta chain) sequence, with context. These data originate in a study of blood T cell repertoires in COVID-19. Study-level information: Both acute and convalescent COVID-19 samples were obtained from the United States, Italy and Spain. T cells, B-cell-depleted T cells, or PBMCs supplied cDNA or gDNA.

Patients of the Seattle cohort, enrolled during active infection, were followed longitudinally. The trim removed 7 bases at V and 5 bases at J, leaving 11 bases unmatched. The length of the CDR3 is 15 residues. Germline lookup yields CDR1 MDHEN and CDR2 SYDVKM. How the authors handled the data: Estimation of nucleated cell counts was performed using reference gene primer amplification. Using immunoSEQ multiplex PCR, the repertoire was profiled, and TCRdb retains in-frame clones only, with some absent. V and J calls and clone size are those listed in that table; D and trimming were worked out from the DNA. The data show about 500,000 clones, 85% to 90% seen once.

Source material: peripheral blood. This TCR was sampled from a woman in her forties or fifties with COVID-19, enrolled during active disease. The chain has TRBV28 and TRBJ1-3, with 7 bases lining up with TRBD1. The CDR3 spells CASMRGTVPRNTIYF. DNA for the CDR3: TGTGCCAGCATGAGGGGGACAGTTCCTAGAAACACCATATATTTT.